The 13 T cell receptor beta chains reported below all come from one sample, sequenced in a study of T cell repertoires in cytomegalovirus infection. Which antigens these TCRs recognize remains unknown. Via MiXCR, TCRdb re-called the reads, giving one row per CDR3 protein. There are more than 95,000 distinct CDR3 sequences in the sample; 32% occur only once, and about 54% lies in the top ten. Sequenced here: CD8+ T cells from cultured PBMCs, sampled from culture after CMV antigen stimulation. Receptors originate from a human donor in good health (CMV status not recorded). Some clones in this sample may be carry-over from other donors' samples.

The sample holds many counts of this clonotype. This chain joins TRBV7-8 and TRBJ1-1; 12 bases line up with TRBD1. CDR1 and CDR2 (germline): SGHVS, FQNEAQ. J lost 10 bases, V lost 5 bases, and 8 bases had no gene match. The CDR3 has 14 amino acids. CDR3 sequence reads: CASSMGTGGLRAFF. The CDR3 DNA is TGTGCCAGCAGCATGGGGACAGGGGGCTTGCGAGCTTTCTTT.

V and J are TRBV5-5 and TRBJ2-1; 8 bases line up with TRBD1. CDR3 length: 16 residues. Germline assignment: CDR1 SGHKS and CDR2 YYEKEE (reference sequence). V shed 2 bases and J 1 base; nucleotides not matched to a gene: 5. The CDR3 reads CASSFGQGESYNEQFF. Here the CDR3 DNA reads TGTGCCAGCAGCTTCGGACAGGGAGAGTCCTACAATGAGCAGTTCTTC.

V gene TRBV6-2 or TRBV6-3 combines with J gene TRBJ2-4, with D unclear. CDR1 and CDR2 from the germline V gene are MNHEY and SVGEGT. There are 11 residues in the CDR3. V was cut by 6 bases and J by 8 bases, with 8 bases left in between. CDR3 loop: CASSPQYIQYF. CDR3 DNA: TGTGCCAGCAGCCCCCAGTACATTCAGTACTTC.

The chain carries TRBV28 and TRBJ1-1; unclear D gene. The CDR3 loop spans 13 amino acids. CDR1 and CDR2 (germline): MDHEN, SYDVKM. The V end was cut by 3 bases, the J end by 3 bases, with 8 bases between. The CDR3 region is CASSFAGDTEAFF. The DNA of the CDR3 is TGTGCCAGCAGTTTCGCCGGGGACACTGAAGCTTTCTTT.

There are a few counts of this clonotype. The V call is TRBV4-1, the J call TRBJ1-5; D is unresolved. Trimming cost V 4 bases and J 4 bases, with 14 bases left between them. The CDR3 contains 15 residues. Germline CDR1 reads MGHRA; CDR2 reads YSYEKL. This chain's CDR3 is CASSPQADPNQPQHF. Written as DNA, the CDR3 is TGCGCCAGCAGCCCTCAAGCTGACCCAAATCAGCCCCAGCATTTT.

This clonotype was counted only a few times. J is TRBJ2-2 and V is TRBV6-5; possibly TRBD1 for D (5 bases). V lost 4 bases, J lost 0 bases, and 12 bases lay in between. Germline-derived CDR1 and CDR2 are MNHEY and SVGAGI. The CDR3 runs to 16 residues. Here the CDR3 reads CASSSPGRANTGELFF. CDR3 coding DNA: TGTGCCAGCAGTTCCCCGGGCAGGGCGAACACCGGGGAGCTGTTTTTT.

V and J are TRBV27 and TRBJ1-4, with D perhaps matching TRBD1 (6 bases). Looked up from germline, CDR1 is MNHEY and CDR2 is SMNVEV (reference sequence). Trimming took 6 bases from V and 8 from J, leaving 7 bases between them. The CDR3 contains 11 residues. The CDR3 DNA sequence: TGTGCCAGCAGGAGGGGGGAAAAACTGTTTTTT. This sequence encodes CASRRGEKLFF.

This clonotype was detected only a few times. This rearrangement joins TRBV7-9 to TRBJ1-4; D may be TRBD1 (6 bases). In germline, CDR1 is SEHNR, CDR2 FQNEAQ (reference sequence). Trimming left V 3 bases short and J 8 bases short, with 13 bases between. The CDR3 has 14 residues. The CDR3 nucleotides are TGTGCCAGCAGCTTTGGACAGCTTGGGGAAAAACTGTTTTTT. Its protein product is CASSFGQLGEKLFF.

In its sample, this clonotype was seen a few times. The rearrangement links TRBV2 to TRBJ2-1, with 7 bases that match TRBD1. The ends lost 8 bases at V and 0 bases at J; junction bases unmatched: 7. The length of the CDR3 is 15 residues. Germline loops: CDR1 SNHLY, CDR2 FYNNEI. CDR3 coding DNA: TGTGCCAGCCGAGACAGGGCCCACTCCTACAATGAGCAGTTCTTC. Translating it yields CASRDRAHSYNEQFF.

The rearrangement uses TRBV20-1 and TRBJ2-1; tentative D call: TRBD2 (6 bases). The CDR3 extends over 14 amino acids. Germline V gene sequence: CDR1 DFQATT, CDR2 SNEGSKA (reference sequence). V was clipped by 3 bases and J by 4 bases, with 13 bases between them. The CDR3 DNA follows: TGCAGTGCTAGTTGGACTACCGATTACAATGAGCAGTTCTTC. Translation: CSASWTTDYNEQFF.

This clonotype was picked up many times. The V and J genes are TRBV6-5 and TRBJ1-1; tentatively, D is TRBD1 (6 bases). This CDR3 is 19 amino acids long. Germline-derived CDR1 and CDR2 are MNHEY and SVGAGI. Between the trimmed V and J ends, which lost 0 bases and 1 base, there was a span of 21 bases. The CDR3 loop is CASSYSPPWDIRGNTEAFF. The CDR3 DNA reads as TGTGCCAGCAGTTACTCACCGCCCTGGGACATTCGAGGGAACACTGAAGCTTTCTTT.

This clonotype occurred a few times. The CDR3 DNA follows: TGTGCCACCAGCAGAGAGGGTGGATATGGCTACACCTTC. Its translation is CATSREGGYGYTF. This sequence joins TRBV15 and TRBJ1-2; no clear D gene. Trimming pared 0 bases from V and 5 bases from J, leaving 7 bases between. Germline values: CDR1 LNHNV, CDR2 YYDKDF (reference sequence). The CDR3 covers 13 residues.

V is TRBV27 and J is TRBJ2-3, with D unresolved. The CDR3 sequence is 14 residues long. The germline gives CDR1 MNHEY, CDR2 SMNVEV (reference sequence). Deletions cut 4 bases from V and 2 bases from J, with 10 bases between. The CDR3 DNA sequence: TGTGCCAGCAGTTCGATAGCCCCCACAGATACGCAGTATTTT. This translates into CASSSIAPTDTQYF.